This T cell receptor beta chain came from a study of blood T cells in healthy people across ages. The CDR3 runs to 14 residues. The ends were cut back, 4 bases at V and 14 bases at J, with 22 bases in the middle. The germline CDR1 and CDR2 sequences are LGHDT and YNNKEL (reference sequence). Then a second PCR, running roughly 6 to 12 cycles, was carried out with a sample-barcoded 5' primer and a J-beta primer mix. A single record per CDR3 protein comes from TCRdb applying MiXCR to the 5' RACE reads. The sample consists of 700,000 to 900,000 distinct CDR3 sequences, about 48% of them appearing once. This receptor was obtained from an elderly man in good health. V usage is TRBV3-1 and J usage is TRBJ2-3; D might be TRBD1 (6 bases). The material sequenced was blood. CDR3 residues: CASSPRGLDRYAYF. The CDR3, as DNA: TGTGCCAGCAGCCCTAGGGGGTTGGACAGATACGCGTATTTT.